Following are 8 T cell receptor beta chains from one sample sequenced in a study of T cells after yellow fever vaccination. One entry per CDR3 protein results from TCRdb running MiXCR on the 5' RACE reads. The sample consists of 300,000 to 400,000 distinct CDR3 sequences, approximately 5.7% of them appearing once. The material was PBMCs, obtained 5 days after the yellow fever booster vaccination. The receptors stem from a man aged 25 to 45 who received the YFV17D yellow fever vaccine.

In this sample, this clonotype turned up many times. The CDR3 DNA reads as TGTGCCAGCAGCGTTAGGTCTAACTCTGGAAACACCATATATTTT. It is translated as CASSVRSNSGNTIYF. V usage is TRBV9 and J usage is TRBJ1-3; D gene unclear. Trimming removed 2 bases at V and 0 bases at J, with 9 bases between. The CDR3 runs 15 residues. Germline lookup yields CDR1 SGDLS and CDR2 YYNGEE.

As for this clonotype: Given a much more abundant clone one base away, this may be a read error. V gene TRBV6-2 or TRBV6-3 combines with J gene TRBJ2-7; D ambiguous. The CDR3 loop spans 14 amino acids. V was cut by 2 bases and J by 6 bases, with 14 bases left in between. Germline V CDR1 and CDR2: MNHEY, SVGEGT. The CDR3 is CASSYLAANCEQYF. CDR3 DNA: TGTGCCAGCAGTTACCTCGCGGCCAACTGCGAGCAGTACTTC.

In this sample, this clonotype turned up many times. The chain couples TRBV20-1 to TRBJ2-1, with TRBD2 identical over 11 bases. V gave up 1 base and J gave up 1 base; unmatched junction bases: 9. From germline, CDR1 is DFQATT and CDR2 SNEGSKA (reference sequence). This CDR3 has 18 amino acids. The CDR3: CSARVTSGIRMSYNEQFF. The CDR3 DNA is TGCAGTGCTAGAGTGACTAGCGGGATCCGGATGTCCTACAATGAGCAGTTCTTC.

This clonotype was picked up many times. The genes are TRBV10-3 and TRBJ2-7, with D unresolved. CDR3 length: 13 residues. Trimming stripped 6 bases from V and 0 bases from J, with 9 bases between. From germline, CDR1 is ENHRY and CDR2 SYGVKD. The CDR3 nucleotides are TGTGCCATCAGGGAGACACGCTCCTACGAGCAGTACTTC. Encoded protein: CAIRETRSYEQYF.

The chain links TRBV19 to TRBJ1-5, with D hard to call. Germline-derived CDR1 and CDR2 are LNHDA and SQIVND (reference sequence). The V gene lost 0 bases and the J gene lost 5 bases, with 5 bases spanning the gap. The CDR3 is 13 residues long. CDR3 bases: TGTGCCAGTAGTATAGATCGGTATCAGCCCCAGCATTTT. It translates to CASSIDRYQPQHF. The full variable domain, with the rest looked up from reference TRBV19 and TRBJ1-5, is DGGITQSPKYLFRKEGQNVTLSCEQNLNHDAMYWYRQDPGQGLRLIYYSQIVNDFQKGDIAEGYSVSREKKESFPLTVTSAQKNPTAFYLCASSIDRYQPQHFGDGTRLSIL.

The chain recombines TRBV7-6 with TRBJ2-2; D may be TRBD2 (6 bases). The CDR3 has 14 amino acids. V lost 8 bases and J 2 bases, leaving 12 bases between the germline ends. The germline V gene encodes CDR1 SGHVS and CDR2 FNYEAQ. Here the CDR3 reads CASREYFNTGELFF. CDR3 DNA: TGTGCCAGCCGGGAGTACTTTAACACCGGGGAGCTGTTTTTT.

The chain recombines TRBV20-1 with TRBJ2-5; D not resolved. Germline V gene lookup returns CDR1 DFQATT and CDR2 SNEGSKA (reference sequence). The length of the CDR3 is 13 residues. The V end was cut by 4 bases, the J end by 0 bases, with 9 bases between. The CDR3 DNA is TGCAGTGCTACGACCGAGAACCAAGAGACCCAGTACTTC. It is translated as CSATTENQETQYF.

This clonotype was seen only a few times. In nucleotides, the CDR3 is TGTGCCAGCAGCCGGGACTTCCTAGATTCACCCCTCCACTTT. Translating it yields CASSRDFLDSPLHF. The V and J genes are TRBV27 and TRBJ1-6, with a weak D call TRBD1 (5 bases). V was shortened by 6 bases and J by 8 bases, with 14 bases between the two germline ends. This CDR3 is 14 amino acids long. Germline-derived CDR1 and CDR2 are MNHEY and SMNVEV (reference sequence).